The rows below give T cell receptor beta chains drawn from one sample of a study of shared clonotypes between healthy human individuals. The table came from immunoSEQ multiplex PCR; TCRdb's copy has only in-frame clones and leaves some out. The sample has some 690,000 clones; 80% to 95% are singletons. The sequenced material came from memory CD8+ T cells from PBMCs. All receptors derive from a young man in good health. Some clones in this sample may be carry-over from other donors' samples. Each CDR3 is given with its conserved first and last residue. Fields, in order: D gene, J gene, V gene, clone size, CDR3 DNA, CDR3 protein. D genes are given only for firm matches. Clone size is given for some rows only: seen once, a few or many times, or a class if the clone is expanded.

D gene: TRBD2
J gene: TRBJ2-1
V gene: TRBV15
clone size: .
CDR3 DNA: TGTGCCACCAGCAGACTAGCGGGATCTAATGAGCAGTTCTTC
CDR3 protein: CATSRLAGSNEQFF

D gene: .
J gene: TRBJ2-2
V gene: TRBV11-2
clone size: .
CDR3 DNA: TGTGCCAGCAGCGTAGGGGGACTGGCCCTTTCTGGGGAGCTGTTTTTT
CDR3 protein: CASSVGGLALSGELFF

D gene: TRBD2
J gene: TRBJ2-1
V gene: TRBV29-1
clone size: once
CDR3 DNA: TGCAGCGTATGGACTAGCGGGAGTCGTGAGCAGTTCTTC
CDR3 protein: CSVWTSGSREQFF

D gene: .
J gene: TRBJ2-1
V gene: TRBV30
clone size: .
CDR3 DNA: TGTGCCTGGAGCGAACCCGGTAATGAGCAGTTCTTC
CDR3 protein: CAWSEPGNEQFF

D gene: .
J gene: TRBJ2-2
V gene: TRBV27
clone size: .
CDR3 DNA: TGTGCCAGCAGTTATGGGCCCGGGGAGCTGTTTTTT
CDR3 protein: CASSYGPGELFF

D gene: TRBD1
J gene: TRBJ2-1
V gene: TRBV4-3
clone size: .
CDR3 DNA: TGCGCCAGCAGCCAACAGGGACAGGGAAAGGTATCCAATGAGCAGTTCTTC
CDR3 protein: CASSQQGQGKVSNEQFF

D gene: .
J gene: TRBJ1-3
V gene: TRBV7-9
clone size: .
CDR3 DNA: TGTGCCAGCACCCAGGGCCAAGATGGAAACACCATATATTTT
CDR3 protein: CASTQGQDGNTIYF

D gene: TRBD1
J gene: TRBJ1-1
V gene: TRBV7-6
clone size: .
CDR3 DNA: TGTGCCAGCAGCTTAGCGCGGACAGGGGCCCCCCAAACTGAAGCTTTCTTT
CDR3 protein: CASSLARTGAPQTEAFF

D gene: .
J gene: TRBJ2-3
V gene: TRBV19
clone size: .
CDR3 DNA: TGTGCCAGTAGTCCCCCCTCGGGATCTAGCACAGATACGCAGTATTTT
CDR3 protein: CASSPPSGSSTDTQYF

D gene: TRBD1
J gene: TRBJ1-5
V gene: TRBV19
clone size: .
CDR3 DNA: TGTGCCAGTAGCGCACCGGGACAGGGCCAAAGCAATCAGCCCCAGCATTTT
CDR3 protein: CASSAPGQGQSNQPQHF

D gene: .
J gene: TRBJ1-1
V gene: TRBV5-1
clone size: .
CDR3 DNA: TGCGCCAGCAGCTTGGAGGCAGCCTCGAACACTGAAGCTTTCTTT
CDR3 protein: CASSLEAASNTEAFF

D gene: TRBD2
J gene: TRBJ2-5
V gene: TRBV7-9
clone size: .
CDR3 DNA: TGTGCCAGCAGCTTAGGACTAGCGGGATTGATGAAGACCCAGTACTTC
CDR3 protein: CASSLGLAGLMKTQYF

D gene: .
J gene: TRBJ2-7
V gene: TRBV11-2
clone size: .
CDR3 DNA: TGTGCCAGCAGCCGCGGCGGTGCCTACGAGCAGTACTTC
CDR3 protein: CASSRGGAYEQYF

D gene: TRBD2
J gene: TRBJ2-7
V gene: TRBV11-2
clone size: .
CDR3 DNA: TGTGCCAGCAGACTTAGCGGGACCACCTACGAGCAGTACTTC
CDR3 protein: CASRLSGTTYEQYF

D gene: .
J gene: TRBJ1-4
V gene: TRBV19
clone size: .
CDR3 DNA: TGTGCCAGCGCCGTTCCAGGCCTTAATGAAAAACTGTTTTTT
CDR3 protein: CASAVPGLNEKLFF

D gene: .
J gene: TRBJ2-7
V gene: TRBV11-2
clone size: .
CDR3 DNA: TGTGCCAGCAGCTTAGATTTTGTAGGGGCAGGGGTTCCCTACGAGCAGTACTTC
CDR3 protein: CASSLDFVGAGVPYEQYF

D gene: TRBD1
J gene: TRBJ1-1
V gene: TRBV27
clone size: .
CDR3 DNA: TGTGCCAGCAGATTGCGGACAGGCATGGCTGAAGCTTTCTTT
CDR3 protein: CASRLRTGMAEAFF

D gene: .
J gene: TRBJ2-7
V gene: TRBV7-2
clone size: .
CDR3 DNA: TGTGCCAGCAGCTCCGGTGGGACCTCCTACGAGCAGTACTTC
CDR3 protein: CASSSGGTSYEQYF